Each of the 23 T cell receptor beta chains below was sequenced from the same sample in a study of response to subunit inactivated influenza vaccine. TCRdb redid the calling of the RT-PCR reads with MiXCR, one entry per CDR3 protein. The data hold about 160,000 distinct CDR3 sequences, with around 9.9% observed a single time. Sequences were derived from non-naive T cells sorted from PBMCs, sampled roughly 47 days after vaccination. The source is a man aged 50 to 60 who received an inactivated influenza vaccine.

This clonotype was seen ten or more times. J is TRBJ2-1 and V is TRBV5-1, with TRBD2 identical over 8 bases. Per the germline V gene, CDR1 is SGHRS and CDR2 is YFSETQ. V lost 3 bases to trimming and J lost 7 bases; unmatched junction nucleotides: 15. The CDR3 has 17 residues. As DNA, the CDR3 is TGCGCCAGCAGCTCTAATTTCGGGGGGGCAGACTGGAATGAGCAGTTCTTC. It translates to CASSSNFGGADWNEQFF.

The chain is built from TRBV19 and TRBJ2-1; 7 positions agree with TRBD2. With 6 bases clipped from V and 2 bases from J, the junction kept 4 bases outside the gene matches. From germline, CDR1 is LNHDA and CDR2 SQIVND (reference sequence). The CDR3 is 14 amino acids. CDR3 nucleotides: TGTGCCAGTAGCAAGACTAGCACCTACAATGAGCAGTTCTTC. The encoded protein is CASSKTSTYNEQFF.

This chain uses TRBV3-1 with TRBJ2-7; perhaps TRBD1 as D (5 bases). V dropped 4 bases and J dropped 7 bases, with 11 bases sitting between them. The CDR3 has 12 residues. CDR1 and CDR2 from the germline V gene are LGHDT and YNNKEL (reference sequence). CDR3 residues: CASSPLGAEQYF. CDR3 nucleotides: TGTGCCAGCAGCCCTCTAGGGGCAGAGCAGTACTTC.

This chain links TRBV2 with TRBJ2-2; D remains unclear. CDR3 length: 13 residues. Germline V gives CDR1 SNHLY, CDR2 FYNNEI. Trimming removed 7 bases from V and 0 bases from J, with 6 bases in between. The CDR3 region has the DNA TGTGCCAGCAAGACTGCGAACACCGGGGAGCTGTTTTTT. Amino acid sequence: CASKTANTGELFF. The full variable domain, with the rest looked up from reference TRBV2 and TRBJ2-2, is EPEVTQTPSHQVTQMGQEVILRCVPISNHLYFYWYRQILGQKVEFLVSFYNNEISEKSEIFDDQFSVERPDGSNFTLKIRSTKLEDSAMYFCASKTANTGELFFGEGSRLTVL.

The rearrangement uses TRBV5-8 and TRBJ2-1; D might be TRBD1 (6 bases). Per the germline V gene, CDR1 is SGHTS and CDR2 is YDEGEE. The V end was cut by 9 bases, the J end by 0 bases, with 22 bases between. The CDR3 sequence is 17 residues long. This chain's CDR3 is CATGTNRDMSSYNEQFF. The CDR3 coding sequence is TGTGCCACGGGAACTAACCGGGACATGAGCTCCTACAATGAGCAGTTCTTC. The full variable domain, in which reference TRBV5-8 and TRBJ2-1 provide the parts outside the CDR3, is EAGVTQSPTHLIKTRGQQATLRCSPISGHTSVYWYQQALGLGLQFLLWYDEGEERNRGNFPPRFSGRQFPNYSSELNVNALELEDSALYLCATGTNRDMSSYNEQFFGPGTRLTVL.

V is TRBV20-1 and J is TRBJ2-2; D is uncertain. The CDR3 has 14 amino acids. The V gene lost 1 base and the J gene lost 4 bases, with 10 bases spanning the gap. The germline CDR1 and CDR2 sequences are DFQATT and SNEGSKA (reference sequence). Written as DNA, the CDR3 is TGCAGTGCTAGAGGGACGGGTTCCACCGGGGAGCTGTTTTTT. Its translation is CSARGTGSTGELFF.

This clonotype was observed many times. This chain joins TRBV28 and TRBJ2-7; 8 nucleotides agree with TRBD2. Trimming cost V 6 bases and J 0 bases; bases outside gene matches: 7. Per germline, CDR1 MDHEN and CDR2 SYDVKM. The CDR3 totals 15 residues. The CDR3 coding sequence is TGTGCCAGCAGCCAGCGGCTAGCGGGCTCCTACGAGCAGTACTTC. Its translation is CASSQRLAGSYEQYF.

This clonotype was seen once. V is TRBV9 and J is TRBJ1-4, with 10 bases identical to TRBD1. The CDR3 sequence is 14 residues long. Unmatched junction bases numbered 4, after V lost 4 bases and J lost 7 bases. Looked up from germline, CDR1 is SGDLS and CDR2 is YYNGEE. This CDR3 reads CASSSRDRGEKLFF. The CDR3 DNA follows: TGTGCCAGCAGCTCGAGGGACAGGGGTGAAAAACTGTTTTTT.

This clonotype was counted at least ten times. The genes are TRBV5-1 and TRBJ2-3; TRBD2 matches 8 bases. Germline-derived CDR1 and CDR2 are SGHRS and YFSETQ. With V trimmed by 3 bases and J by 1 base, 10 bases remained unmatched. The length of the CDR3 is 17 residues. The CDR3 here is CASSSGPRGGRTDTQYF. The CDR3 coding sequence is TGCGCCAGCAGCTCCGGCCCGCGCGGGGGGCGCACAGATACGCAGTATTTT.

A few counts support this clonotype. This rearrangement joins TRBV24-1 to TRBJ2-2; D not certain. Germline assignment: CDR1 KGHDR and CDR2 SFDVKD. The V end lost 4 bases, the J end lost 2 bases, and 7 bases lay between the germline ends. The length of the CDR3 is 14 residues. The CDR3 reads CATSENTNTGELFF. CDR3 bases: TGTGCCACCAGTGAGAACACCAACACCGGGGAGCTGTTTTTT.

Many counts were recorded for this clonotype. The chain links TRBV7-2 to TRBJ2-5; no clear D gene. The CDR3 is made up of 13 amino acids. Trimming pared 3 bases from V and 2 bases from J, leaving 7 bases between. Germline V gene lookup returns CDR1 SGHTA and CDR2 FQGNSA. The CDR3 protein is CASSFSQQETQYF. The CDR3 DNA reads TGTGCCAGCAGCTTTTCCCAGCAAGAGACCCAGTACTTC.

The rearrangement uses TRBV2 and TRBJ1-5, with 10 nucleotides matching TRBD1. The germline gives CDR1 SNHLY, CDR2 FYNNEI. The CDR3 spans 14 residues. V lost 5 bases, J lost 8 bases, and 6 bases stayed unmatched. The CDR3 coding sequence is TGTGCCAGCAGTCGGGACAGGGGTTCGGAGCCCCAGCATTTT. This codes for CASSRDRGSEPQHF.

This clonotype has ten or more counts. In DNA form, the CDR3 reads TGTGCCACCAGTGGGGTTCTACTTAGCTCCTACAATGAGCAGTTCTTC. Amino acid sequence: CATSGVLLSSYNEQFF. The rearrangement joins TRBV15 to TRBJ2-1; D is ambiguous. The CDR3 is 16 amino acids. Germline V gene data show CDR1 as LNHNV and CDR2 as YYDKDF (reference sequence). Between the trimmed V and J ends, which lost 6 bases and 0 bases, there was a span of 15 bases.

The CDR3 sequence: CASSVGLAGSTDTQYF. Here the CDR3 DNA reads TGTGCCAGCAGTGTAGGACTAGCGGGATCCACAGATACGCAGTATTTT. The chain employs TRBV28 and TRBJ2-3, with 12 bases that match TRBD2. V lost 5 bases, J lost 2 bases, and 5 bases stayed unmatched. The CDR3 runs to 16 residues. From germline, CDR1 is MDHEN and CDR2 SYDVKM.

The chain carries TRBV11-2 and TRBJ1-1; D ambiguous. The CDR3 covers 14 residues. Trimming cost V 5 bases and J 4 bases, with 14 bases left between them. Germline V gene sequence: CDR1 SGHAT, CDR2 FQNNGV. The CDR3 bases are TGTGCCAGCAGCATAAGGGCACGAGGCACTGAAGCTTTCTTT. Amino acid sequence: CASSIRARGTEAFF. The full variable domain, completed using reference TRBV11-2 and TRBJ1-1, is EAGVAQSPRYKIIEKRQSVAFWCNPISGHATLYWYQQILGQGPKLLIQFQNNGVVDDSQLPKDRFSAERLKGVDSTLKIQPAKLEDSAVYLCASSIRARGTEAFFGQGTRLTVV.

This clonotype was seen more than once but under ten times. V usage is TRBV24-1 and J usage is TRBJ2-1, with a tentative D call TRBD2 (5 bases). CDR1 is KGHDR, CDR2 SFDVKD, per germline. The length of the CDR3 is 16 residues. V was pared by 3 bases and J by 0 bases, with 11 bases between. The CDR3 is CATSDMVASSYNEQFF. In nucleotides, the CDR3 is TGTGCCACCAGTGATATGGTAGCGAGCTCCTACAATGAGCAGTTCTTC.

This clonotype was counted ten times or more. This chain uses TRBV28 with TRBJ2-5; 7 nucleotides agree with TRBD1. There are 14 residues in the CDR3. V lost 7 bases and J lost 3; bases outside the gene matches: 8. Germline CDR1 is MDHEN and CDR2 is SYDVKM. Here the CDR3 reads CASISTGTEETQYF. The DNA for the CDR3 is TGTGCCAGCATCTCAACCGGGACAGAAGAGACCCAGTACTTC. Full variable domain (rest looked up from reference TRBV28 and TRBJ2-5): DVKVTQSSRYLVKRTGEKVFLECVQDMDHENMFWYRQDPGLGLRLIYFSYDVKMKEKGDIPEGYSVSREKKERFSLILESASTNQTSMYLCASISTGTEETQYFGPGTRLLVL.

This clonotype occurred many times. One end of the junction fails to match germline, which may point to a read error. The chain employs TRBV6-1 and TRBJ1-2; 8 bases match TRBD1. The CDR3 consists of 15 residues. Germline CDR1 MNHNS, CDR2 SASEGT. The CDR3 protein is CASSTTDRALNGYTF. CDR3 bases: TGTGCCAGCAGTACCACGGACAGGGCCCTCAATGGGTACACCTTC.

The chain combines TRBV7-2 with TRBJ1-5, with 8 positions matching TRBD1. This CDR3 is 15 amino acids long. J gave up 3 bases and V 7 bases, and 8 bases lay outside the gene matches. Germline loops: CDR1 SGHTA, CDR2 FQGNSA. CDR3 sequence reads: CASTQGAGYNQPQHF. Written as DNA, the CDR3 is TGTGCCAGCACCCAGGGGGCAGGGTACAATCAGCCCCAGCATTTT.

The CDR3 loop reads CATSRATLIGGLFGYTF. The CDR3 nucleotides read TGTGCCACCAGCAGAGCCACACTTATCGGGGGTCTCTTTGGCTACACCTTC. This rearrangement joins TRBV15 to TRBJ1-2; D possibly corresponds to TRBD1 (5 bases). CDR3 size: 17 residues. Germline V gene sequence: CDR1 LNHNV, CDR2 YYDKDF (reference sequence). V shed 1 base and J shed 7 bases, with 22 bases lying between them.

V gene TRBV6-1 combines with J gene TRBJ2-2; D perhaps matches TRBD2 (6 bases). Trimming took off 5 bases at V and 0 bases at J, with 13 bases between the two ends. The CDR3 runs 16 residues. Germline assignment: CDR1 MNHNS and CDR2 SASEGT. In nucleotides, the CDR3 is TGTGCCAGCAGTCCCCATCCGGGGGCGAACACCGGGGAGCTGTTTTTT. It codes for CASSPHPGANTGELFF.

This clonotype appeared many times. This chain joins TRBV5-1 and TRBJ1-1; 7 nucleotides line up with TRBD1. Unmatched junction bases numbered 4, after V lost 4 bases and J lost 1 base. The CDR3 loop spans 14 amino acids. The germline CDR1 and CDR2 sequences are SGHRS and YFSETQ. CDR3 loop: CASSPGTANTEAFF. CDR3 coding DNA: TGCGCCAGCAGCCCGGGGACAGCGAACACTGAAGCTTTCTTT.

This rearrangement joins TRBV10-2 to TRBJ2-3; D is possibly TRBD2 (5 bases). This CDR3 has 13 residues. Germline-derived CDR1 and CDR2 are WSHSY and SAAADI. V lost 4 bases to trimming and J lost 3 bases, with 8 bases between them. The CDR3, as DNA: TGCGCCAGCAGTGTCGGGGTAACAGATACGCAGTATTTT. This translates into CASSVGVTDTQYF.